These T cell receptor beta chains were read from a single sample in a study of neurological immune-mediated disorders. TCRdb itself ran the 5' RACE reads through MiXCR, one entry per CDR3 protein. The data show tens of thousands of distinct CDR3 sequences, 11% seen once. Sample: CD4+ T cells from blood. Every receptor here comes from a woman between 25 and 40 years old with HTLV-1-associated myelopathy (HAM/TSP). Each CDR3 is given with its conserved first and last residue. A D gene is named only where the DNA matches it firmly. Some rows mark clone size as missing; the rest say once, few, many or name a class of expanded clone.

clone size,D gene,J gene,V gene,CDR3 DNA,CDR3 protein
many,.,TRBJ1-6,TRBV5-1,TGCGCCAGCAGCACGGGACGGGTTAATTCACCCCTCCACTTT,CASSTGRVNSPLHF
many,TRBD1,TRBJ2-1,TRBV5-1,TGCGCCAGCAGCCAGGGGGTCCTCTCCTACAATGAGCAGTTCTTC,CASSQGVLSYNEQFF
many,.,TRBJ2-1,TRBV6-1,TGTGCCAGCAGTGAAGCGCTGGTCGGGAACTACAATGAGCAGTTCTTC,CASSEALVGNYNEQFF
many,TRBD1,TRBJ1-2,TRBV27,TGTGCCAGCAGTCACAGGGGTTTCGATGGCTACACCTTC,CASSHRGFDGYTF
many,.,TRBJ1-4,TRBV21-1,TGTGCCAGCAGCAGGTGGGACAGGGCAACTAATGAAAAACTGTTTTTT,CASSRWDRATNEKLFF
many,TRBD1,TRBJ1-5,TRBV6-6,TGTGCCAGCAGCGGACAGGGCTCGGATCAGCCCCAGCATTTT,CASSGQGSDQPQHF
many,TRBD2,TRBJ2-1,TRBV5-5,TGTGCCAGCAGCTCCCACCCCCAGCTAGCGGGGGGGCGTAATGAGCAGTTCTTC,CASSSHPQLAGGRNEQFF
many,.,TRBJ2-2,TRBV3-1,TGTGCCAGCAGCCATCTCACCGGGGAGCTGTTTTTT,CASSHLTGELFF
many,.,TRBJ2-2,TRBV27,TGTGCCAGCAGTTTTACCACCGGGGAGCTGTTTTTT,CASSFTTGELFF
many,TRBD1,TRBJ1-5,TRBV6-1,TGTGCCAGCAGGGGGACAGGTTTTGGCAATCAGCCCCAGCATTTT,CASRGTGFGNQPQHF
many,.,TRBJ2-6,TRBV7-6,TGTGCCAGCAGCTTATTTTCAACAAAGCGTAAGGGCTCTGGGGCCAACGTCCTGACTTTC,CASSLFSTKRKGSGANVLTF
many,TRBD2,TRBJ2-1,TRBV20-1,TGCAGTGCTCCTAGACTAGCGGGGAATGAGCAGTTCTTC,CSAPRLAGNEQFF
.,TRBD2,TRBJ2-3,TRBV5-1,TGCGCCAGCAGCTTGGCTTCTAGCGGGGGGGACGGAGATACGCAGTATTTT,CASSLASSGGDGDTQYF
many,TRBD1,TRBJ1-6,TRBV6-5,TGTGCCAGCAGTTACACCCCAGGGGGGGATTCACCCCTCCACTTT,CASSYTPGGDSPLHF
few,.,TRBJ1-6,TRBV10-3,TGTGCCACCACCACAGGACGCTCGTGGGGTTCACCCCTCCACTTT,CATTTGRSWGSPLHF
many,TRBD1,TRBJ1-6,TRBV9,TGTGCCAGCAGCGTAGGGACAGGGAATTCACCCCTCCACTTT,CASSVGTGNSPLHF
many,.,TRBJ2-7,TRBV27,TGTGCCAGCAGTAGTGGCCAGTACGAGCAGTACTTC,CASSSGQYEQYF
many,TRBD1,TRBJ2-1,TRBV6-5,TGTGCCAGCAGTCTTCTAGGACAGGGTAGGCAGAATGAGCAGTTCTTC,CASSLLGQGRQNEQFF